The T cell receptor (beta chain) under discussion was sequenced for a study of PD-1 blockade in classical Hodgkin lymphoma. The study, taken as a whole, reports: Newly diagnosed and completely responding patients shared comparable baseline diversity. Causes of the repertoire differences remain undefined, possibly disease activity or prior therapy.

Concerning this clone itself: What it recognizes is unknown.

This CDR3 is built from 13 residues. Trimming stripped 6 bases from V and 4 bases from J, with 12 bases between. Per germline, CDR1 MNHNS and CDR2 SASEGT. In every patient, relapse followed autologous stem cell transplantation, while exposure to brentuximab vedotin differed. Measured with immunoSEQ multiplex PCR; TCRdb has only the in-frame clones, and not every one. The data hold about 36,000 clones, with around 63% observed a single time. The chain links TRBV6-1 to TRBJ1-1; D gene uncertain. The clonotype was recovered from a human donor with classical Hodgkin lymphoma. Sequencing was performed on peripheral blood mononuclear cells (PBMCs), taken before the second cycle of nivolumab. Here the CDR3 reads CASRIGGGTEAFF. The CDR3 DNA reads TGTGCCAGCAGAATAGGCGGCGGCACTGAAGCTTTCTTT.